This T cell receptor (beta chain) is from a study of blood T cell dynamics during melanoma immunotherapy. This CDR3 comprises 12 residues. Per germline, CDR1 SGHDN and CDR2 FVKESK. With 4 bases clipped from V and 8 bases from J, the junction kept 4 bases outside the gene matches. Produced via immunoSEQ multiplex PCR; TCRdb's table is partial and in-frame only. The sample records about 250 clones, about 80% being singletons. The time point here: pre-treatment baseline. Patients with prior systemic cancer treatment, concomitant immunosuppressants, or other active malignancies were excluded. The chain is built from TRBV14 and TRBJ1-2; TRBD1 agrees at 7 bases. This sequence was found in a human donor with melanoma. Here the sequenced sample was naive CD8+ T cells from blood, taken from a patient treated with checkpoint blockade. The CDR3 region is CASSPGQSGYTF. Here the CDR3 DNA reads TGTGCCAGCAGCCCGGGACAGAGCGGCTACACCTTC.